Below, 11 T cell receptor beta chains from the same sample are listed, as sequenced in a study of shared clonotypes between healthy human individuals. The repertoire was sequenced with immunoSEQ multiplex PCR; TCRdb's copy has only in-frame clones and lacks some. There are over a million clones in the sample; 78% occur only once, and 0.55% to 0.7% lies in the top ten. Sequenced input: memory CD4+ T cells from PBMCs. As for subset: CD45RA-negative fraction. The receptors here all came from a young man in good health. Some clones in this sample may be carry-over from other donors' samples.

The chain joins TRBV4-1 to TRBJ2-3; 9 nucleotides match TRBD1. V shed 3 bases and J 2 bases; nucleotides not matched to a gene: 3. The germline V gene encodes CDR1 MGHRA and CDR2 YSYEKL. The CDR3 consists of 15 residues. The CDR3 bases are TGCGCCAGCAGCCACCGGGACAGGGACACAGATACGCAGTATTTT. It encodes CASSHRDRDTDTQYF.

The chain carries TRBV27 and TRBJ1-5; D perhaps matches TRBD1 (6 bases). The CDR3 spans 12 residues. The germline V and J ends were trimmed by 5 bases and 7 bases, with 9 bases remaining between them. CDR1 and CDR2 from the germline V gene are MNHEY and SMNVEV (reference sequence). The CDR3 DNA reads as TGTGCCAGCAGTCCACAGGGCCAGCCCCAGCATTTT. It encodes CASSPQGQPQHF.

The CDR3 region is CASSSVPGQGPYGYTF. CDR3 sequence (DNA): TGTGCCAGCAGCTCAGTCCCGGGACAGGGGCCCTATGGCTACACCTTC. The genes are TRBV11-1 and TRBJ1-2; TRBD1 matches at 10 bases. CDR1 is SGHAT and CDR2 is FQDESV in the germline V gene (reference sequence). This CDR3 is 16 amino acids long. V lost 4 bases and J lost 4; bases outside the gene matches: 9. The full variable domain, in which reference TRBV11-1 and TRBJ1-2 provide the parts outside the CDR3, is EAEVAQSPRYKITEKSQAVAFWCDPISGHATLYWYRQILGQGPELLVQFQDESVVDDSQLPKDRFSAERLKGVDSTLKIQPAELGDSAMYLCASSSVPGQGPYGYTFGSGTRLTVV.

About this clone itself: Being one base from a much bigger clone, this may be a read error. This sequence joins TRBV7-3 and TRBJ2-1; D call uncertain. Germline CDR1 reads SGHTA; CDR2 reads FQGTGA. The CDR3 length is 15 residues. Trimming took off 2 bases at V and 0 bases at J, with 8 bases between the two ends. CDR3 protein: CASSLAASSYNEQFF. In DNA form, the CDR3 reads TGTGCCAGCAGCTTAGCGGCCAGCTCCTACAATGAGCAGTTCTTC.

This CDR3 is CASSPGQKNIQYF. CDR3 sequence (DNA): TGTGCCAGCAGCCCAGGACAGAAAAACATTCAGTACTTC. The chain joins TRBV7-2 to TRBJ2-4; TRBD1 might be the D (6 bases). Germline assignment: CDR1 SGHTA and CDR2 FQGNSA. V was clipped by 5 bases and J by 4 bases, with 9 bases between them. This CDR3 region has 13 residues.

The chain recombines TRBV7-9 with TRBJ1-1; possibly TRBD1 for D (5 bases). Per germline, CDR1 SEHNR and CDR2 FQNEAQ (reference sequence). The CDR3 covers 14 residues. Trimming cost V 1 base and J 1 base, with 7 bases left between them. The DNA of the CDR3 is TGTGCCAGCAGCTTAGGGGGCGCGAACACTGAAGCTTTCTTT. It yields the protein CASSLGGANTEAFF.

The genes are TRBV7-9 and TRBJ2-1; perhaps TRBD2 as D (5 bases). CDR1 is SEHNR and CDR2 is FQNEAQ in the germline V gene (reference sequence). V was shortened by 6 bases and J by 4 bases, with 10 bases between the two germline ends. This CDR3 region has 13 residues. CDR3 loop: CASRPQRYNEQFF. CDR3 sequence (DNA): TGTGCCAGCAGGCCTCAGCGGTACAATGAGCAGTTCTTC.

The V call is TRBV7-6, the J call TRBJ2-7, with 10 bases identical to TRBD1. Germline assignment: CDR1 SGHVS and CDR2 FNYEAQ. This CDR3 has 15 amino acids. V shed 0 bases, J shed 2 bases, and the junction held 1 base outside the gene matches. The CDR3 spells CASSLAGTGAYEQYF. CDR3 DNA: TGTGCCAGCAGCTTAGCGGGGACAGGGGCCTACGAGCAGTACTTC.

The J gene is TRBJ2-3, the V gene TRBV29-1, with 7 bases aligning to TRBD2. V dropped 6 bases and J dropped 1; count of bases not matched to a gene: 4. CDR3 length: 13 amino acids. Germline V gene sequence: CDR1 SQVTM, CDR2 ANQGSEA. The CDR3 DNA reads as TGCAGCGTCAAGACTAGCCGCACAGATACGCAGTATTTT. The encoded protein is CSVKTSRTDTQYF.

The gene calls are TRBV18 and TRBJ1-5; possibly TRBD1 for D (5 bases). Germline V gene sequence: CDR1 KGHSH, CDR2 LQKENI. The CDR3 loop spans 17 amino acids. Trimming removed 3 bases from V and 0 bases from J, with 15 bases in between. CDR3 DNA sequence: TGTGCCAGCTCACCGATCCAACAGGCCAATAGCAATCAGCCCCAGCATTTT. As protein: CASSPIQQANSNQPQHF.

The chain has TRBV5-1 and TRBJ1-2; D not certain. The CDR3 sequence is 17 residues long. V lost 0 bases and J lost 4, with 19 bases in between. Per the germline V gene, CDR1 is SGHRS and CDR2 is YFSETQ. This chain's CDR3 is CASSLGPSGENLYGYTF. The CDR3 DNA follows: TGCGCCAGCAGCTTGGGGCCCTCGGGTGAGAATCTCTATGGCTACACCTTC.